This paragraph reports one T cell receptor beta chain. A much larger clone sits a single nucleotide away, making a read error possible. Arm-PCR with iRepertoire HTBI primers amplified the CDR3 regions for these TCR beta libraries. TCRdb redid the calling of the multiplex PCR reads with MiXCR, one entry per CDR3 protein. The sample includes over 400,000 distinct CDR3 sequences, roughly 15% of them seen just once. CDR3 size: 16 residues. Germline V gene data show CDR1 as MNHEY and CDR2 as SMNVEV (reference sequence). The data were obtained in a study of regulatory T cells in long-lasting Graves disease. Noted time point: newly diagnosed GD, antithyroid drugs for less than 3 months. Following extraction of RNA from PBMCs, that RNA was used to make the TCR library. These same records also appear under a second study, on T cells in Graves' hyperthyroidism and ophthalmopathy.

The receptor was isolated from a woman aged 45-59 years with Graves disease. This chain links TRBV27 with TRBJ2-2; 8 bases are shared with TRBD2. The specimen was peripheral blood mononuclear cells (PBMCs), collected at new diagnosis, from a patient treated with antithyroid drugs. The CDR3 region has the DNA TGTACCAGCAGTACGCTTAGCGGGATGGGCACCGGGGAGCTGTTTTTT. Protein: CTSSTLSGMGTGELFF.